The text below deals with one T cell receptor (beta chain). This CDR3 contains 14 residues. Per the germline V gene, CDR1 is SGDLS and CDR2 is YYNGEE. The V end was cut by 6 bases, the J end by 4 bases, with 13 bases between. Seattle patients were enrolled during active infection and followed longitudinally. In the authors' workflow: Amplification from reference gene primers served as the basis for estimated nucleated cell counts. Profiled with immunoSEQ multiplex PCR; TCRdb holds only in-frame clones, not every one. The V and J calls and the clone size are those of that table, but D and trimming were determined from the DNA. This repertoire shows around 320,000 clones, roughly 89% found once; its top ten account for 11%. This entry belongs to a study of blood T cell repertoires in COVID-19. The overall study: Samples representing acute and convalescent COVID-19 were sourced from the United States, Italy and Spain. T cells, B-cell-depleted T cells, or PBMCs supplied cDNA or gDNA.

The sequencing input was peripheral blood. This TCR came from a woman in her twenties or thirties with COVID-19, enrolled during active disease. The chain joins TRBV9 to TRBJ2-2; D not certain. The DNA of the CDR3 is TGTGCCAGCATGGGCGAATCACCCACCGGGGAGCTGTTTTTT. Residues: CASMGESPTGELFF.